The 25 T cell receptor beta chains reported below all come from one sample, sequenced in a study of T cell clones after liver transplantation. Method: immunoSEQ multiplex PCR; TCRdb's copy keeps in-frame clones and lacks some. The data show 65,000 to 90,000 clones, roughly nine tenths seen once. This sample comprised CD4+ T cells from blood, obtained before liver transplant. Receptors originate from a human donor who received a liver transplant.

This clone has a handful of counts. The chain is built from TRBV7-2 and TRBJ1-5; D unclear. With 5 bases removed from V and 4 bases from J, the gap between germline ends came to 15 bases. This CDR3 is built from 15 residues. Germline CDR1 reads SGHTA; CDR2 reads FQGNSA. This CDR3 reads CASSTVAGSNQPQHF. Written as DNA, the CDR3 is TGTGCCAGCAGCACCGTTGCGGGCTCAAATCAGCCCCAGCATTTT.

This clone was seen more than once but under ten times. This chain uses TRBV28 with TRBJ2-2, with 10 nucleotides matching TRBD2. Looked up from germline, CDR1 is MDHEN and CDR2 is SYDVKM. V lost 6 bases and J lost 3; bases outside the gene matches: 4. This CDR3 has 15 residues. CDR3 coding DNA: TGTGCCAGCAGCGAAAGCGGGAGGGACACCGGGGAGCTGTTTTTT. This codes for CASSESGRDTGELFF. Supplemented by reference TRBV28 and TRBJ2-2, the full variable domain reads DVKVTQSSRYLVKRTGEKVFLECVQDMDHENMFWYRQDPGLGLRLIYFSYDVKMKEKGDIPEGYSVSREKKERFSLILESASTNQTSMYLCASSESGRDTGELFFGEGSRLTVL.

The chain is built from TRBV7-9 and TRBJ2-4; a weak D match, TRBD2 (6 bases). Trimming removed 1 base at V and 6 bases at J, with 13 bases between. Germline CDR1 reads SEHNR; CDR2 reads FQNEAQ (reference sequence). The CDR3 covers 15 residues. DNA for the CDR3: TGTGCCAGCAGCTTAGATGGGGGGAAGGGAAACATTCAGTACTTC. It translates to CASSLDGGKGNIQYF.

The chain employs TRBV5-5 and TRBJ1-1; D call uncertain. The CDR3 is 15 residues long. The germline gives CDR1 SGHKS, CDR2 YYEKEE (reference sequence). Trimming shortened V by 2 bases and J by 3 bases, and 14 bases separated the two germline ends. The CDR3 DNA sequence: TGTGCCAGCAGCTTCACGGGCCCAAGTTACACTGAAGCTTTCTTT. It is translated as CASSFTGPSYTEAFF.

V is TRBV27 and J is TRBJ2-2, with D tentatively TRBD1 or TRBD2 (5 bases each). Per germline, CDR1 MNHEY and CDR2 SMNVEV (reference sequence). V was clipped by 9 bases and J by 3 bases, with 17 bases between them. This CDR3 spans 15 amino acids. In nucleotides, the CDR3 is TGTGCCAGAGACGGGACCGGCGGATACACCGGGGAGCTGTTTTTT. It yields the protein CARDGTGGYTGELFF.

This chain connects TRBV4-3 to TRBJ2-3; a weak D match, TRBD1 (6 bases). The ends were cut back, 6 bases at V and 0 bases at J, with 10 bases in the middle. Germline assignment: CDR1 LGHNA and CDR2 YSLEER. The length of the CDR3 is 14 residues. The CDR3 DNA sequence: TGCGCCAGCAGTTACGACAGGAGCACAGATACGCAGTATTTT. It encodes CASSYDRSTDTQYF.

CDR3 loop: CASSLGATEAFF. Here the CDR3 DNA reads TGTGCCAGCAGCTTAGGGGCGACTGAAGCTTTCTTT. V usage is TRBV7-2 and J usage is TRBJ1-1; D uncertain. Trimming left V 1 base short and J 5 bases short, with 5 bases between. CDR3 length: 12 amino acids. Germline V lookup: CDR1 SGHTA, CDR2 FQGNSA.

The J gene is TRBJ1-3, the V gene TRBV2; 10 bases are a match to TRBD1. The V segment lost 7 bases and the J segment 3 bases; nucleotides outside the gene matches: 6. Germline loops: CDR1 SNHLY, CDR2 FYNNEI. The CDR3 has 15 amino acids. The CDR3 sequence: CASKPDRGLGNTIYF. The DNA of the CDR3 is TGTGCCAGCAAACCCGACAGGGGGCTTGGAAACACCATATATTTT.

The chain uses TRBV2 and TRBJ2-7; tentative D call: TRBD2 (5 bases). Germline V gene data show CDR1 as SNHLY and CDR2 as FYNNEI. CDR3 length: 14 amino acids. Trimming cost V 6 bases and J 4 bases, with 16 bases left between them. The CDR3 coding sequence is TGTGCCAGCAGAGCGGACCTATTTAGTTACGAGCAGTACTTC. It translates to CASRADLFSYEQYF. Drawing the rest from reference TRBV2 and TRBJ2-7, the complete variable domain is EPEVTQTPSHQVTQMGQEVILRCVPISNHLYFYWYRQILGQKVEFLVSFYNNEISEKSEIFDDQFSVERPDGSNFTLKIRSTKLEDSAMYFCASRADLFSYEQYFGPGTRLTVT.

The gene calls are TRBV6-5 and TRBJ2-7; 7 nucleotides line up with TRBD1. Germline assignment: CDR1 MNHEY and CDR2 SVGAGI. The CDR3 consists of 14 residues. Trimming cost V 2 bases and J 6 bases; bases outside gene matches: 7. CDR3 region: CASSYEPGTAEQYF. CDR3 coding DNA: TGTGCCAGCAGTTACGAACCAGGGACAGCCGAGCAGTACTTC.

V and J are TRBV7-3 and TRBJ2-3; 9 positions agree with TRBD1. This CDR3 has 16 residues. J was trimmed by 6 bases and V by 5 bases; bases with no gene match: 12. CDR1 is SGHTA and CDR2 is FQGTGA in the germline V gene. The CDR3 DNA reads as TGTGCCAGCAGCACGGGACAGGGATGGGGCGGGGATACGCAGTATTTT. It translates to CASSTGQGWGGDTQYF.

The gene calls are TRBV2 and TRBJ1-1; D is unresolved. Germline V CDR1 and CDR2: SNHLY, FYNNEI. With 5 bases removed from V and 1 base from J, the gap between germline ends came to 8 bases. The CDR3 has 13 residues. The CDR3 region is CASSNGRNTEAFF. The CDR3 nucleotides read TGTGCCAGCAGTAACGGGAGGAACACTGAAGCTTTCTTT. Combining the CDR3 with reference TRBV2 and TRBJ1-1 gives the whole variable domain EPEVTQTPSHQVTQMGQEVILRCVPISNHLYFYWYRQILGQKVEFLVSFYNNEISEKSEIFDDQFSVERPDGSNFTLKIRSTKLEDSAMYFCASSNGRNTEAFFGQGTRLTVV.

A single count supports this clone. The gene calls are TRBV9 and TRBJ1-4, with unresolved D. CDR1 and CDR2 from the germline V gene are SGDLS and YYNGEE. This CDR3 spans 16 amino acids. Trimming shortened V by 4 bases and J by 0 bases, and 13 bases separated the two germline ends. The CDR3 is CASSPSDGATNEKLFF. The CDR3 DNA reads TGTGCCAGCAGCCCGTCGGACGGAGCAACTAATGAAAAACTGTTTTTT.

V usage is TRBV30 and J usage is TRBJ2-1, with TRBD2 matching 14 bases. The CDR3 loop spans 15 amino acids. V dropped 3 bases and J dropped 2; count of bases not matched to a gene: 0. The V gene's germline CDR1 is GTSNPN and CDR2 SVGIG (reference sequence). CDR3: CAWRTSGRAYNEQFF. Here the CDR3 DNA reads TGTGCCTGGAGGACTAGCGGGAGGGCCTACAATGAGCAGTTCTTC. Drawing the rest from reference TRBV30 and TRBJ2-1, the complete variable domain is SQTIHQWPATLVQPVGSPLSLECTVEGTSNPNLYWYRQAAGRGLQLLFYSVGIGQISSEVPQNLSASRPQDRQFILSSKKLLLSDSGFYLCAWRTSGRAYNEQFFGPGTRLTVL.

The chain uses TRBV9 and TRBJ2-3, with 8 bases identical to TRBD1. J gave up 1 base and V 4 bases, and 8 bases lay outside the gene matches. The CDR3 extends over 16 amino acids. Germline V gives CDR1 SGDLS, CDR2 YYNGEE. CDR3 region: CASSRRPGQGTDTQYF. In nucleotides, the CDR3 is TGTGCCAGCAGCCGCCGACCGGGACAGGGCACAGATACGCAGTATTTT.

This clone appeared a single time. This rearrangement joins TRBV7-8 to TRBJ2-1; 13 bases are a match to TRBD2. CDR3 length equals 16 residues. The V and J ends lost 5 bases and 7 bases, in that order; junction bases with no gene match: 8. Germline CDR1 and CDR2: SGHVS and FQNEAQ. The CDR3 here is CASSPRWTSGSNEQFF. The CDR3 nucleotides read TGTGCCAGCAGCCCCAGGTGGACTAGCGGGAGTAATGAGCAGTTCTTC.

The chain has TRBV15 and TRBJ1-5; D is ambiguous. In germline, CDR1 is LNHNV, CDR2 YYDKDF (reference sequence). V lost 4 bases and J 3 bases, leaving 4 bases between the germline ends. This CDR3 is 12 amino acids long. The DNA for the CDR3 is TGTGCCACCAGCAAGTTCAATCAGCCCCAGCATTTT. Protein product: CATSKFNQPQHF.

The rearrangement links TRBV15 to TRBJ1-5, with 8 bases matching TRBD1. The CDR3 has 15 residues. Germline V gene data show CDR1 as LNHNV and CDR2 as YYDKDF (reference sequence). V was clipped by 5 bases and J by 4 bases; unmatched bases: 7. CDR3: CATSSGQARNQPQHF. The CDR3 DNA reads as TGTGCCACCAGCTCGGGACAGGCCCGAAATCAGCCCCAGCATTTT.

The chain uses TRBV7-6 and TRBJ1-2; possible D gene TRBD1, 5 bases. V was cut by 5 bases and J by 6 bases, with 13 bases left in between. Germline values: CDR1 SGHVS, CDR2 FNYEAQ. CDR3 size: 13 residues. The CDR3 loop reads CASSPRVGDGYTF. The CDR3 DNA is TGTGCCAGCAGCCCCAGGGTTGGAGATGGCTACACCTTC.

The chain recombines TRBV27 with TRBJ2-7, with a weak D call TRBD2 (5 bases). Trimming took off 6 bases at V and 4 bases at J, with 13 bases between the two ends. The length of the CDR3 is 13 residues. CDR1 and CDR2 from the germline V gene are MNHEY and SMNVEV (reference sequence). The CDR3 loop is CASSHGNLYEQYF. CDR3 DNA: TGTGCCAGCAGCCACGGGAATTTATACGAGCAGTACTTC.

The chain joins TRBV5-1 to TRBJ2-2, with no clear D. Trimming pared 4 bases from V and 2 bases from J, leaving 3 bases between. Germline V lookup: CDR1 SGHRS, CDR2 YFSETQ. The CDR3 consists of 12 residues. The CDR3 protein is CASSPNTGELFF. The CDR3 region has the DNA TGCGCCAGCAGCCCAAACACCGGGGAGCTGTTTTTT. Using reference TRBV5-1 and TRBJ2-2 for the parts outside the CDR3, the full variable domain is KAGVTQTPRYLIKTRGQQVTLSCSPISGHRSVSWYQQTPGQGLQFLFEYFSETQRNKGNFPGRFSGRQFSNSRSEMNVSTLELGDSALYLCASSPNTGELFFGEGSRLTVL.

The genes are TRBV25-1 and TRBJ2-3; D is uncertain. Trimming left V 3 bases short and J 4 bases short, with 11 bases between. The CDR3 totals 14 residues. Germline loops: CDR1 MGHDK, CDR2 SYGVNS. Here the CDR3 reads CASSDGWPADTQYF. CDR3 DNA: TGTGCCAGCAGTGATGGATGGCCCGCAGATACGCAGTATTTT.

This clone has only one observation. The chain recombines TRBV7-6 with TRBJ2-7; D gene uncertain. Germline CDR1 and CDR2: SGHVS and FNYEAQ. V was trimmed by 7 bases and J by 0 bases, leaving 16 bases between them. The CDR3 has 15 residues. Written as DNA, the CDR3 is TGTGCCAGCACAGGCCACGGAATGAGCTCCTACGAGCAGTACTTC. Protein: CASTGHGMSSYEQYF.

The chain couples TRBV29-1 to TRBJ1-1, with D uncertain. V lost 4 bases to trimming and J lost 12 bases, with 21 bases between them. The CDR3 runs to 13 residues. CDR1 and CDR2 from the germline V gene are SQVTM and ANQGSEA. CDR3 loop: CSVAETIRSGTFF. The CDR3 bases are TGCAGCGTTGCGGAGACAATCAGGAGTGGAACTTTCTTT.

Written as DNA, the CDR3 is TGTGCCAGCTCGCCTACAGGGGAGGGAGAGACCCAGTACTTC. Protein product: CASSPTGEGETQYF. The rearrangement joins TRBV18 to TRBJ2-5; the D gene could be TRBD1 or TRBD2 (7 bases each). Trimming shortened V by 6 bases and J by 4 bases, and 15 bases separated the two germline ends. The CDR3 has 14 residues. Germline assignment: CDR1 KGHSH and CDR2 LQKENI.